The T cell receptor beta chain described here comes from a study of molecular identifiers for immune sequencing clone quantification. The study, taken as a whole, reports: Over 98% of CMV-specific effector molecules, but under 1% of naive ones, were in clones above 20 copies.

CDR3 length: 14 amino acids. Germline V CDR1 and CDR2: MNHNY, SVGAGI (reference sequence). Of note for this clonotype: What it recognizes is unknown.

Via MiXCR, TCRdb re-called the PCR reads, giving one row per CDR3 protein. This repertoire shows some 59,000 distinct CDR3 sequences, around 25% found once; its top ten account for under 2%. This clonotype originated in a human donor in good health. Some libraries in this study had Jurkat cell RNA spiked in. Sequencing used naive CD8+ T cells from blood, with Jurkat cell RNA spiked in. Subset specified: FACS-sorted CD8+CD4-CCR7+CD45RA+ naive T cells. The chain couples TRBV6-6 to TRBJ2-7; 10 nucleotides line up with TRBD2. In DNA form, the CDR3 reads TGTACCACCGGACTAGCGGAAGGGACCTACGAGCAGTACTTC. Residues: CTTGLAEGTYEQYF.